This T cell receptor (beta chain) was captured by sequencing in a study of prognosis after radiotherapy for stage I lung cancer. Germline V gives CDR1 SGHRS, CDR2 YFSETQ. V was pared by 0 bases and J by 5 bases, with 9 bases between. The CDR3 is 15 residues long. Study-level findings and limits: Tumor-specific reactivity of the expanded TCR clones remained undetermined. Lower post-radiation Shannon entropy was seen in patients who went on to develop distant metastases.

The study amplified the TCR beta CDR3 region from genomic DNA. This amplification was carried out by two rounds of multiplex PCR. TRBV and TRBJ genes each had their own specific primers in first-round PCR. MiXCR, run by TCRdb on the multiplex PCR reads, gives a single entry per CDR3 protein. The sample consists of about 51,000 distinct CDR3 sequences, approximately 30% of them appearing once. This clonotype was seen at least ten times. Its antigen remains unknown. This TCR came from a donor at least 50 years old with non-small cell lung cancer. This specimen consisted of PBMCs, obtained before or after stereotactic body radiation therapy (not recorded which). The V and J genes are TRBV5-1 and TRBJ1-6; D gene ambiguous. CDR3 DNA sequence: TGCGCCAGCAGCTTGGCAGGTCTAGATAATTCACCCCTCCACTTT. Its protein is CASSLAGLDNSPLHF.